The 20 T cell receptor beta chains reported below all come from one sample, sequenced in a study of blood T cells in healthy people across ages. Sample-barcoded 5' priming and a J-beta primer mix drove a second PCR of roughly 7 to 11 cycles. TCRdb ran MiXCR on the 5' RACE reads and lists one entry per CDR3 protein. The sample includes about 1,500,000 distinct CDR3 sequences, around 42% of them seen just once. Specimen: blood. The receptors originated from a young woman in good health.

The V call is TRBV28, the J call TRBJ1-2, with D maybe TRBD1 (5 bases). The CDR3 length is 13 residues. The V gene's germline CDR1 is MDHEN and CDR2 SYDVKM. Trimming removed 6 bases at V and 4 bases at J, with 12 bases between. CDR3 sequence (DNA): TGTGCCAGCAGAGACAGTTTAAGCTATGGCTACACCTTC. Translating it yields CASRDSLSYGYTF.

The V and J genes are TRBV5-6 and TRBJ1-2, with D possibly TRBD1 on 5 matching bases. The CDR3 is 13 amino acids. The V end was cut by 4 bases, the J end by 8 bases, with 15 bases between. Germline V gene lookup returns CDR1 SGHDT and CDR2 YYEEEE. CDR3 sequence (DNA): TGTGCCAGCAGCGTGCTCCAGGGTTTAGGCTACACCTTC. This gives the protein CASSVLQGLGYTF.

The CDR3 DNA follows: TGCAGTGACGCACCCCCGGGACCTAAAACTGAAGCTTTCTTT. Protein sequence: CSDAPPGPKTEAFF. The chain couples TRBV20-1 to TRBJ1-1; a weak D match, TRBD1 (5 bases). Germline V lookup: CDR1 DFQATT, CDR2 SNEGSKA (reference sequence). The CDR3 length is 14 residues. V lost 7 bases and J 5 bases, leaving 20 bases between the germline ends.

The J gene is TRBJ2-1, the V gene TRBV2; 7 nucleotides agree with TRBD2. The CDR3 is 15 amino acids. The germline V gene has CDR1 SNHLY and CDR2 FYNNEI. The ends lost 7 bases at V and 8 bases at J; junction bases unmatched: 14. CDR3 protein: CASNLVEGEGDEQFF. The CDR3 coding sequence is TGTGCCAGCAACCTCGTCGAAGGGGAGGGAGATGAGCAGTTCTTC. Combining the CDR3 with reference TRBV2 and TRBJ2-1 gives the whole variable domain EPEVTQTPSHQVTQMGQEVILRCVPISNHLYFYWYRQILGQKVEFLVSFYNNEISEKSEIFDDQFSVERPDGSNFTLKIRSTKLEDSAMYFCASNLVEGEGDEQFFGPGTRLTVL.

The chain joins TRBV7-2 to TRBJ2-7, with a tentative D call TRBD1 (7 bases). CDR1 and CDR2 from the germline V gene are SGHTA and FQGNSA. This CDR3 is built from 15 residues. Trimming removed 8 bases from V and 1 base from J, with 18 bases in between. CDR3 residues: CASRLGGGGSYEQYF. The CDR3 DNA reads as TGTGCCAGCCGCCTTGGAGGGGGCGGATCCTACGAGCAGTACTTC.

This clonotype occurred many times. The genes are TRBV11-1 and TRBJ1-1; perhaps TRBD1 as D (5 bases). From germline, CDR1 is SGHAT and CDR2 FQDESV (reference sequence). Trimming cost V 4 bases and J 1 base, with 7 bases left between them. The CDR3 is 13 residues long. The CDR3 DNA follows: TGTGCCAGCAGCTCACAGGAGAACACTGAAGCTTTCTTT. Protein sequence: CASSSQENTEAFF.

This clonotype was recorded many times. The genes are TRBV4-2 and TRBJ2-7; D gene unclear. Trimming left V 0 bases short and J 7 bases short, with 13 bases between. Germline V lookup: CDR1 LGHNA, CDR2 YNFKEQ. This CDR3 spans 14 amino acids. CDR3 amino acids: CASSQDEQLREQYF. CDR3 in DNA: TGTGCCAGCAGCCAAGACGAACAGCTTCGTGAGCAGTACTTC.

This clonotype was detected a few times. The V and J genes are TRBV7-9 and TRBJ2-4; the D is unclear. The CDR3 runs to 12 residues. The V end lost 5 bases, the J end lost 9 bases, and 11 bases lay between the germline ends. Per germline, CDR1 SEHNR and CDR2 FQNEAQ (reference sequence). This chain's CDR3 is CASSKEFGIQYF. The CDR3 coding sequence is TGTGCCAGCAGCAAAGAGTTCGGCATTCAGTACTTC.

J is TRBJ2-7 and V is TRBV20-1, with D possibly TRBD2 on 6 matching bases. Germline CDR1 DFQATT, CDR2 SNEGSKA (reference sequence). V dropped 0 bases and J dropped 2 bases, with 11 bases sitting between them. The CDR3 extends over 14 amino acids. CDR3 sequence reads: CSARDRGRAYEQYF. The CDR3 DNA is TGCAGTGCTAGAGATCGGGGGAGAGCCTACGAGCAGTACTTC.

This clonotype appeared a few times. The chain links TRBV20-1 to TRBJ1-2, with unresolved D. V was clipped by 0 bases and J by 8 bases, with 10 bases between them. The CDR3 is made up of 12 amino acids. The V gene's germline CDR1 is DFQATT and CDR2 SNEGSKA (reference sequence). The CDR3: CSARDWELGYTF. CDR3 nucleotides: TGCAGTGCTAGAGATTGGGAGCTGGGCTACACCTTC.

The chain has TRBV28 and TRBJ2-2; tentatively, D is TRBD1 or TRBD2 (5 bases each). Germline V gene lookup returns CDR1 MDHEN and CDR2 SYDVKM. The CDR3 runs to 14 residues. Trimming stripped 6 bases from V and 6 bases from J, with 14 bases between. The CDR3 region is CASSPSWGSGELFF. DNA for the CDR3: TGTGCCAGCAGCCCCTCGTGGGGGTCCGGGGAGCTGTTTTTT.

The chain couples TRBV5-4 to TRBJ2-7, with D perhaps given as TRBD1 or TRBD2 (6 bases each). The V and J ends lost 3 bases and 7 bases respectively, with 20 bases between them. Germline V CDR1 and CDR2: SGHNT, YYREEE (reference sequence). The CDR3 runs to 15 residues. CDR3 nucleotides: TGTGCCAGCAGCTACCTCGTAGGGGGGCAGAGTGAGCAGTACTTC. Its protein product is CASSYLVGGQSEQYF.

The chain couples TRBV3-1 to TRBJ1-4; the D is unclear. The CDR3 loop spans 14 amino acids. Deletions cut 2 bases from V and 7 bases from J, with 11 bases between. The germline gives CDR1 LGHDT, CDR2 YNNKEL (reference sequence). The CDR3 sequence: CASSQLGSGEKLFF. The CDR3 DNA is TGTGCCAGCAGCCAACTAGGGAGTGGTGAAAAACTGTTTTTT. Filled out from reference TRBV3-1 and TRBJ1-4, the complete variable domain reads DTAVSQTPKYLVTQMGNDKSIKCEQNLGHDTMYWYKQDSKKFLKIMFSYNNKELIINETVPNRFSPKSPDKAHLNLHINSLELGDSAVYFCASSQLGSGEKLFFGSGTQLSVL.

V and J are TRBV6-2 or TRBV6-3 and TRBJ2-7; TRBD1 matches at 7 bases. The germline V gene has CDR1 MNHEY and CDR2 SVGEGT. This CDR3 comprises 13 residues. J lost 3 bases, V lost 8 bases, and 7 bases had no gene match. In DNA form, the CDR3 reads TGTGCCAGCTTCAAGGGGGCGGGCTACGAGCAGTACTTC. Translating it yields CASFKGAGYEQYF.

The chain is built from TRBV7-2 and TRBJ2-7; TRBD1 matches at 7 bases. CDR3 length equals 15 residues. Germline CDR1 is SGHTA and CDR2 is FQGNSA. The V gene end was trimmed by 4 bases and the J gene end by 5 bases; junction bases not matched to a gene: 11. The CDR3 coding sequence is TGTGCCAGCAGCTCCATTTGGGACAGAGGCGACGAGCAGTACTTC. It codes for CASSSIWDRGDEQYF.

This chain connects TRBV12-3 or TRBV12-4 to TRBJ1-1; D unclear. Trimming took off 1 base at V and 0 bases at J, with 12 bases between the two ends. CDR3 size: 16 residues. CDR3 sequence: CASSLDRPTLNTEAFF. The CDR3 DNA reads TGTGCCAGCAGTTTAGATCGCCCAACCCTGAACACTGAAGCTTTCTTT.

This clonotype occurred a few times. The rearrangement links TRBV4-1 to TRBJ2-4; 10 nucleotides match TRBD1. Germline loops: CDR1 MGHRA, CDR2 YSYEKL. V shed 3 bases and J 7 bases; nucleotides not matched to a gene: 0. The CDR3 is made up of 13 amino acids. CDR3 sequence (DNA): TGCGCCAGCAGCCAGGGACAGGGGAACATTCAGTACTTC. Its translation: CASSQGQGNIQYF.

The V gene is TRBV10-3, the J gene TRBJ2-3; 7 bases agree with TRBD2. V shed 10 bases, J shed 3 bases, and the junction held 10 bases outside the gene matches. Per germline, CDR1 ENHRY and CDR2 SYGVKD. The CDR3 is 14 amino acids. The CDR3 DNA reads TGTGCCACCCGTGGGCCGGGAGGAACAGATACGCAGTATTTT. This gives the protein CATRGPGGTDTQYF.

V gene TRBV5-1 combines with J gene TRBJ1-1; D ambiguous. This CDR3 contains 14 residues. Germline V lookup: CDR1 SGHRS, CDR2 YFSETQ. V lost 2 bases, J lost 1 base, and 9 bases lay in between. The CDR3 loop reads CASSLGLKNTEAFF. The CDR3 bases are TGCGCCAGCAGCTTAGGACTGAAGAACACTGAAGCTTTCTTT.

The rearrangement links TRBV20-1 to TRBJ2-5, with D unclear. Germline lookup yields CDR1 DFQATT and CDR2 SNEGSKA (reference sequence). The CDR3 loop spans 15 amino acids. Trimming left V 6 bases short and J 11 bases short, with 28 bases between. The CDR3 reads CSAQPLLPRSDEQYF. As DNA, the CDR3 is TGCAGTGCCCAGCCTCTACTGCCGAGAAGCGATGAGCAGTACTTC.